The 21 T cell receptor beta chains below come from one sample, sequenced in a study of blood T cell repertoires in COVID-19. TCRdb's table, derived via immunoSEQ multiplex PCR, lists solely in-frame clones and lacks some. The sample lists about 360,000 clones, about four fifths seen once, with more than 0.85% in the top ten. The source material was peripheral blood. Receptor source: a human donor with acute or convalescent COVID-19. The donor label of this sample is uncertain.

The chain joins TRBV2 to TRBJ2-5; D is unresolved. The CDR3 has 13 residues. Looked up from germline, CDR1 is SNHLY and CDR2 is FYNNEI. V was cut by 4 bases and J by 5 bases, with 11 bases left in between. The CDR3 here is CASSAPLRETQYF. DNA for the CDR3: TGTGCCAGCAGTGCGCCCCTGAGGGAGACCCAGTACTTC.

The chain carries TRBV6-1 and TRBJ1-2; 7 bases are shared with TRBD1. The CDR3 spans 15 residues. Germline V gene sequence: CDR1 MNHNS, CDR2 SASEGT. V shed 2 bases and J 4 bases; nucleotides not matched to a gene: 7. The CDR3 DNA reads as TGTGCCAGCAGTGAAAGACAGGGCCCCACCTATGGCTACACCTTC. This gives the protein CASSERQGPTYGYTF.

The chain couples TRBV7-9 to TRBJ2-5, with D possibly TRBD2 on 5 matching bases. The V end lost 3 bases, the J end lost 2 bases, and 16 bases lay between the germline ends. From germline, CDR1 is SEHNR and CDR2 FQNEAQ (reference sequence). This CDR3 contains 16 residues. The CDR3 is CASSFPTAGIQETQYF. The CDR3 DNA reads TGTGCCAGCAGCTTCCCGACCGCGGGTATACAAGAGACCCAGTACTTC.

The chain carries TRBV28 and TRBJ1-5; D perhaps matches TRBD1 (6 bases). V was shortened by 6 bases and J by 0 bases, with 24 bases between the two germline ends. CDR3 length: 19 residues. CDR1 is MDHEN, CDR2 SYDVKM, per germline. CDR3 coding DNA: TGTGCCAGCAGCCCAACCTTTGGGACAAGGTACTATAGCAATCAGCCCCAGCATTTT. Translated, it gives CASSPTFGTRYYSNQPQHF.

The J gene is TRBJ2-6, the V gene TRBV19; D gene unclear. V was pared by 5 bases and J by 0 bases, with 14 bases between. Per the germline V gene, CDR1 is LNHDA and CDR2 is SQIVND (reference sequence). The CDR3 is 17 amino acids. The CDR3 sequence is CASSGPGMISGANVLTF. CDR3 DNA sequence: TGTGCCAGTAGTGGCCCAGGCATGATCTCTGGGGCCAACGTCCTGACTTTC.

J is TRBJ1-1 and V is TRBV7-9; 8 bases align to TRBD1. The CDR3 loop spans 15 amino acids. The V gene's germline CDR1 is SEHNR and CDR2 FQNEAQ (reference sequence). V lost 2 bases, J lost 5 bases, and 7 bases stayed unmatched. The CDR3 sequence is CASSLSDRERTEAFF. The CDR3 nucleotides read TGTGCCAGCAGCTTATCGGACAGGGAGAGGACTGAAGCTTTCTTT.

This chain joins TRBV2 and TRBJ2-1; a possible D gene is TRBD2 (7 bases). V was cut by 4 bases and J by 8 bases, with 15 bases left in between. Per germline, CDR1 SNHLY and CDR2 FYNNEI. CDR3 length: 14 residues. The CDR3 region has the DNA TGTGCCAGCAGTGTGCAGGGAGGGGGTTATGAGCAGTTCTTC. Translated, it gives CASSVQGGGYEQFF.

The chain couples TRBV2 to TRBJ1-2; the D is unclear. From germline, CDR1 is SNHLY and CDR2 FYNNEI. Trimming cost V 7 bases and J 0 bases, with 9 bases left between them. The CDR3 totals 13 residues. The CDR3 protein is CASIGRTNYGYTF. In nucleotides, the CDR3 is TGTGCCAGCATCGGCAGGACTAACTATGGCTACACCTTC.

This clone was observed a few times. The CDR3 bases are TGTGCCAGCAGCTTAGGACAGGTGATATACGAGCAGTACTTC. It is translated as CASSLGQVIYEQYF. This chain links TRBV5-8 with TRBJ2-7; 7 bases align to TRBD1. With 2 bases clipped from V and 4 bases from J, the junction kept 6 bases outside the gene matches. Per germline, CDR1 SGHTS and CDR2 YDEGEE. The CDR3 totals 14 residues.

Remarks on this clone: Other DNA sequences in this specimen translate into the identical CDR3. The DNA of the CDR3 is TGTGCCAGCAGCTTATTCGGGACTAGCAGCTCCTACGAGCAGTACTTC. This codes for CASSLFGTSSSYEQYF. The chain is built from TRBV7-2 and TRBJ2-7; 9 nucleotides match TRBD2. The CDR3 extends over 16 amino acids. Germline V lookup: CDR1 SGHTA, CDR2 FQGNSA. The J segment lost 0 bases and the V segment lost 2 bases, leaving 5 bases of the junction unmatched.

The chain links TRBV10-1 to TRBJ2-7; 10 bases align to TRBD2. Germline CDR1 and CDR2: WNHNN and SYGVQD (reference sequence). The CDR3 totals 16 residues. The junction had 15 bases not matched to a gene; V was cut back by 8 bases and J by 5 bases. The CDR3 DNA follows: TGCGCCAGCGTGAAACGTCTAGCGGGAGATGAAGACGAGCAGTACTTC. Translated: CASVKRLAGDEDEQYF.

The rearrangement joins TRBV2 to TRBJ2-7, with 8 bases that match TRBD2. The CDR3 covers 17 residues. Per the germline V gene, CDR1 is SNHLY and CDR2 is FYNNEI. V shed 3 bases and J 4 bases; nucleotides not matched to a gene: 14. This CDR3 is CASSEYVLLAETYEQYF. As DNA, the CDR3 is TGTGCCAGCAGTGAGTACGTACTACTAGCGGAGACTTACGAGCAGTACTTC.

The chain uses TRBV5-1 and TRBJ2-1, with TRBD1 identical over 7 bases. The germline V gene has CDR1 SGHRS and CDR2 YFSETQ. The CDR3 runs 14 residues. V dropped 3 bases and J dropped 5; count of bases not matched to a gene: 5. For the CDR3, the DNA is TGCGCCAGCAGCTCACAGACAGGGCACAATGAGCAGTTCTTC. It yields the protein CASSSQTGHNEQFF.

CDR3 sequence: CASSRDRVYGYTF. The CDR3 nucleotides read TGTGCCAGCAGCCGGGACAGAGTCTATGGCTACACCTTC. The chain couples TRBV12-3 or TRBV12-4 to TRBJ1-2; 7 bases agree with TRBD1. The CDR3 is 13 residues long. V shed 6 bases, J shed 4 bases, and the junction held 5 bases outside the gene matches.

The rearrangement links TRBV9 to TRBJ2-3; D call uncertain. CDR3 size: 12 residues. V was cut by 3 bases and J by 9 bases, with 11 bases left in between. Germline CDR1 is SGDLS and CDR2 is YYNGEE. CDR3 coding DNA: TGTGCCAGCAGCGACCCCGCGGAAACGCAGTATTTT. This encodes CASSDPAETQYF. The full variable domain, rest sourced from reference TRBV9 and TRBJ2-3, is DSGVTQTPKHLITATGQRVTLRCSPRSGDLSVYWYQQSLDQGLQFLIQYYNGEERAKGNILERFSAQQFPDLHSELNLSSLELGDSALYFCASSDPAETQYFGPGTRLTVL.

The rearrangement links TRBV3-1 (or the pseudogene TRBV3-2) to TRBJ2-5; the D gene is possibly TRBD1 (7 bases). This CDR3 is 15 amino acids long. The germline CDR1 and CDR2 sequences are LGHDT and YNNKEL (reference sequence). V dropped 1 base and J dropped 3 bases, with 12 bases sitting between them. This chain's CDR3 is CASSQAGGWEETQYF. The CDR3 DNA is TGTGCCAGCAGCCAAGCAGGGGGGTGGGAAGAGACCCAGTACTTC.

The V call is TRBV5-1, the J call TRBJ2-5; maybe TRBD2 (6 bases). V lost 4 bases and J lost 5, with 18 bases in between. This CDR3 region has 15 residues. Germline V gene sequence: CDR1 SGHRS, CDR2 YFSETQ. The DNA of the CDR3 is TGCGCCAGCAGCCGACTAGGTGGGGTGGATGAGACCCAGTACTTC. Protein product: CASSRLGGVDETQYF.

The CDR3 loop reads CASSLALGTVHYGYTF. In DNA form, the CDR3 reads TGTGCCAGCAGCTTAGCGCTCGGGACAGTTCACTATGGCTACACCTTC. The chain joins TRBV7-9 to TRBJ1-2, with 7 bases matching TRBD1. Unmatched junction bases numbered 7, after V lost 0 bases and J lost 3 bases. This CDR3 contains 16 residues. Germline V lookup: CDR1 SEHNR, CDR2 FQNEAQ (reference sequence).

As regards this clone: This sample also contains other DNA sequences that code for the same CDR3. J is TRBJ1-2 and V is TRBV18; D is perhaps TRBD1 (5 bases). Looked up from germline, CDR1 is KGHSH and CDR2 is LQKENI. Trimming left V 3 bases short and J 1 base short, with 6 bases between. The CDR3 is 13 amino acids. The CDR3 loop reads CASSPGGNYGYTF. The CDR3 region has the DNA TGTGCCAGCTCACCGGGGGGTAACTATGGCTACACCTTC.

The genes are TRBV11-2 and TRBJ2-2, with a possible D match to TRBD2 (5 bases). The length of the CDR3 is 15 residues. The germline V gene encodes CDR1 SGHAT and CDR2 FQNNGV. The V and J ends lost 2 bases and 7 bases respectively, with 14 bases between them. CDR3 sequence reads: CASSLIAGNVGELFF. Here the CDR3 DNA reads TGTGCCAGCAGCTTAATAGCCGGGAATGTCGGGGAGCTGTTTTTT.

For the CDR3, the DNA is TGTGCCAGTAGTACGTCAGGGATCTATAATTCACCCCTCCACTTT. It encodes CASSTSGIYNSPLHF. This chain connects TRBV19 to TRBJ1-6, with D perhaps TRBD1 (5 bases). The germline V and J ends were trimmed by 4 bases and 3 bases, with 10 bases remaining between them. The CDR3 sequence is 15 residues long. Germline V gives CDR1 LNHDA, CDR2 SQIVND (reference sequence).